This T cell receptor beta chain was found in a study of glioma-infiltrating T cells. Study-level information: Glioma patients had dexamethasone for six or fewer days before surgery. Study outcomes and limitations: Gliomas, especially low-grade, showed above-expected tissue-blood divergence; non-neoplastic patients showed below.

This CDR3 comprises 15 residues. V lost 3 bases, J lost 4 bases, and 5 bases stayed unmatched. Looked up from germline, CDR1 is SGHTA and CDR2 is FQGNSA. Using RNA template, CDR3s of TCR alpha and beta were amplified with iRepertoire arm-PCR. For one-step reverse transcription and amplification, 100-400 ng of tissue mRNA or PBMC total RNA was used. TCRdb passed the multiplex PCR reads through MiXCR, listing each CDR3 protein once. The sample shows 300,000 to 450,000 distinct CDR3 sequences, roughly two fifths of them seen only once. A note on this clonotype: Its antigen remains unknown.

This receptor was obtained from a human donor with low-grade glioma or glioblastoma, undergoing nonglioma brain surgery, or in good health (not recorded which). The chain has TRBV7-2 and TRBJ2-5, with 10 bases aligning to TRBD2. Sequencing was performed on glioma tissue, nonneoplastic brain tissue, or PBMCs (not recorded which). For the CDR3, the DNA is TGTGCCAGCAGCTTGTTCAGCGGGAGGGGAGAGACCCAGTACTTC. Encoded protein: CASSLFSGRGETQYF.